The 14 T cell receptor beta chains below were found in one sample sequenced in a study of blood T cell repertoires in COVID-19. Measured with immunoSEQ multiplex PCR; TCRdb has only the in-frame clones, and not every one. The sample holds about 220,000 clones, around 90% seen once. Material: PBMCs or T cells enriched from blood (not recorded which). These receptors were obtained from a man younger than 45 who had been exposed to COVID-19.

J is TRBJ2-7 and V is TRBV10-3; TRBD2 matches at 16 bases. Germline CDR1 reads ENHRY; CDR2 reads SYGVKD. The CDR3 totals 22 residues. J was trimmed by 2 bases and V by 3 bases; bases with no gene match: 19. CDR3 region: CAISDTWDLPGLAGGLTYEQYF. The CDR3 DNA reads as TGTGCCATCAGTGACACTTGGGACTTACCGGGACTAGCGGGGGGGCTCACCTACGAGCAGTACTTC.

V gene TRBV27 combines with J gene TRBJ2-5, with 8 positions matching TRBD2. CDR3 length: 16 amino acids. Germline V gene data show CDR1 as MNHEY and CDR2 as SMNVEV (reference sequence). V dropped 5 bases and J dropped 4; count of bases not matched to a gene: 12. The DNA for the CDR3 is TGTGCCAGCAGTCTACTGGGGGCGGGGGGTCTAGAGACCCAGTACTTC. Amino acid sequence: CASSLLGAGGLETQYF.

The chain employs TRBV10-1 and TRBJ2-3; maybe TRBD1 (7 bases). Germline assignment: CDR1 WNHNN and CDR2 SYGVQD (reference sequence). CDR3 length equals 14 residues. V gave up 6 bases and J gave up 1 base, with 11 bases separating them. The CDR3 bases are TGCGCCAGCAGCAGGGGGGTGGGCACAGATACGCAGTATTTT. It yields the protein CASSRGVGTDTQYF.

The CDR3 DNA follows: TGTGCCAGCAGCCAAGATCAGGGGACACCCAACACTGAAGCTTTCTTT. Its protein product is CASSQDQGTPNTEAFF. The chain carries TRBV3-1 (or the pseudogene TRBV3-2) and TRBJ1-1; tentatively, D is TRBD1 (6 bases). Germline V lookup: CDR1 LGHDT, CDR2 YNNKEL (reference sequence). Trimming shortened V by 0 bases and J by 2 bases, and 13 bases separated the two germline ends. The CDR3 length is 16 residues.

This clone was seen more than once but under ten times. The chain has TRBV7-9 and TRBJ1-6, with D possibly TRBD1 on 5 matching bases. Germline V CDR1 and CDR2: SEHNR, FQNEAQ (reference sequence). Between the trimmed V and J ends, which lost 5 bases and 6 bases, there was a span of 14 bases. This CDR3 contains 15 residues. The CDR3 is CASSQSGGGNSPLHF. The CDR3 nucleotides are TGTGCCAGCAGCCAATCCGGGGGAGGTAATTCACCCCTCCACTTT.

V usage is TRBV6-5 and J usage is TRBJ2-1; 8 nucleotides align to TRBD2. J lost 4 bases, V lost 8 bases, and 10 bases had no gene match. The CDR3 is 15 residues long. Germline V gives CDR1 MNHEY, CDR2 SVGAGI. CDR3 sequence reads: CASGRSGGPYNEQFF. The CDR3 nucleotides read TGTGCCAGCGGCAGAAGCGGGGGACCTTACAATGAGCAGTTCTTC.

This chain connects TRBV2 to TRBJ2-2; TRBD1 might be the D (6 bases). This CDR3 has 14 amino acids. CDR1 and CDR2 from the germline V gene are SNHLY and FYNNEI. The germline V and J ends were trimmed by 2 bases and 14 bases, with 18 bases remaining between them. The CDR3 here is CASSERGYRNPLFF. The CDR3 region has the DNA TGTGCCAGCAGTGAAAGGGGGTACCGTAATCCACTGTTTTTT.

The chain combines TRBV5-1 with TRBJ1-4; TRBD1 matches at 11 bases. The CDR3 length is 14 residues. Germline V CDR1 and CDR2: SGHRS, YFSETQ. V trimming: 7 bases; J trimming: 5 bases; junction bases outside the gene matches: 4. The CDR3 bases are TGCGCCAGCTCTGGACAGGGGGCGAATGAAAAACTGTTTTTT. Its translation: CASSGQGANEKLFF. The full variable domain, rest sourced from reference TRBV5-1 and TRBJ1-4, is KAGVTQTPRYLIKTRGQQVTLSCSPISGHRSVSWYQQTPGQGLQFLFEYFSETQRNKGNFPGRFSGRQFSNSRSEMNVSTLELGDSALYLCASSGQGANEKLFFGSGTQLSVL.

This sequence joins TRBV6-1 and TRBJ2-7; D perhaps matches TRBD2 (7 bases). Per germline, CDR1 MNHNS and CDR2 SASEGT. The CDR3 is 16 residues long. V gave up 1 base and J gave up 3 bases, with 16 bases separating them. CDR3: CASSEDWGGRSYEQYF. The CDR3 DNA sequence: TGTGCCAGCAGTGAAGATTGGGGGGGGCGCAGCTACGAGCAGTACTTC.

The chain couples TRBV2 to TRBJ2-7; D is possibly TRBD1 (5 bases). The V gene's germline CDR1 is SNHLY and CDR2 FYNNEI. V was cut by 6 bases and J by 5 bases, with 17 bases left in between. CDR3 length: 14 residues. CDR3 nucleotide sequence: TGTGCCAGCAGGCGACAGATTGGGTTGGACGAGCAGTACTTC. It codes for CASRRQIGLDEQYF.

This clone appeared once. This chain connects TRBV7-2 to TRBJ1-4, with 7 bases lining up with TRBD1. Germline assignment: CDR1 SGHTA and CDR2 FQGNSA. J gave up 1 base and V 2 bases, and 1 base lay outside the gene matches. The CDR3 totals 15 residues. The CDR3: CASSLRDRTNEKLFF. The CDR3 DNA reads TGTGCCAGCAGCTTAAGGGACAGAACTAATGAAAAACTGTTTTTT.

V usage is TRBV4-3 and J usage is TRBJ1-6; D is possibly TRBD1 (5 bases). CDR1 and CDR2 from the germline V gene are LGHNA and YSLEER. The V end was cut by 0 bases, the J end by 7 bases, with 19 bases between. The CDR3 has 18 amino acids. The CDR3 DNA reads as TGCGCCAGCAGCCAAGATGCGAGTGGCACAGGCTACAATTCACCCCTCCACTTT. The encoded protein is CASSQDASGTGYNSPLHF.

The J gene is TRBJ1-2, the V gene TRBV3-1 (or the pseudogene TRBV3-2), with TRBD1 matching 7 bases. Trimming took 3 bases from V and 3 from J; bases not matched to a gene: 4. The CDR3 is 14 residues long. CDR1 is LGHDT and CDR2 is YNNKEL in the germline V gene (reference sequence). The CDR3 nucleotides are TGTGCCAGCAGCCACGTTACAGGGGACTATGGCTACACCTTC. Protein sequence: CASSHVTGDYGYTF.

This chain connects TRBV6-5 to TRBJ1-6; TRBD1 is a possible D gene (6 bases). Germline values: CDR1 MNHEY, CDR2 SVGAGI. Deletions cut 7 bases from V and 14 bases from J, with 21 bases between. The CDR3 contains 14 residues. The CDR3 coding sequence is TGTGCCAGCATGAAGGAGACAGGACCTTCGGCCCTCCACTTT. This gives the protein CASMKETGPSALHF.